A selection of T cell receptor beta chains follows, all from one sample in a study of T cell clones after liver transplantation. Clones were sequenced by immunoSEQ multiplex PCR, and TCRdb holds only the in-frame ones, with some missing. The sample yields 9,000 to 9,500 clones, more than 75% seen once. Source: CD8+ T cells from blood, taken at the 22-month timepoint. These TCRs come from a human patient who received a liver transplant. The graft donor may be the source of some T cells. CDR3s leave out the opening cysteine and the closing phenylalanine or tryptophan. D genes are given only for firm matches. Size tells how often a clone was seen (once, few, many) or the class of an expanded clone, and some rows leave it out.

>.|TRBJ1-1|.|TRBV30
AREVQGGTEAF
>.|TRBJ2-7|.|TRBV7-9
ASTPPASSYEQY
>.|TRBJ1-5|TRBD1|TRBV6-1
ASTWDRGSNQPQH
>.|TRBJ2-3|.|TRBV28
ASSAPSPYSSSTDTQY
>.|TRBJ2-5|.|TRBV4-1
ASSLGAQETQY
>.|TRBJ2-1|.|TRBV19
ASSPSYNEQF
>.|TRBJ1-1|.|TRBV27
ASSLYTSTMNTEAF
>few|TRBJ2-7|.|TRBV10-3
AIRLGTGLEQY
>.|TRBJ2-2|.|TRBV2
ASWGRGFAGELF
>.|TRBJ2-7|.|TRBV6-5
ASSYPGQFYEQY
>.|TRBJ2-1|.|TRBV15
ATAIGTGLDNEQF
>.|TRBJ1-3|TRBD1|TRBV28
ASSQSRGRVGNTIY
>few|TRBJ2-7|.|TRBV27
ASSSRAGAGYEQY
>.|TRBJ1-1|.|TRBV5-6
ASRQGGDTEAF
>.|TRBJ2-2|TRBD1|TRBV9
ASSVPKTGENTGELF
>.|TRBJ2-7|.|TRBV19
ASSRDWYYEQY
>.|TRBJ1-2|.|TRBV6-5
ASSYRDNYGYT
>.|TRBJ2-5|TRBD1|TRBV11-3
ASSPSGTVQETQY
>.|TRBJ2-2|.|TRBV7-2
ASSLPRHGLNTGELF
>medium-sized|TRBJ2-1|.|TRBV2
ASSSWSYNEQF
>.|TRBJ1-1|TRBD1|TRBV27
ASSWSGQGRVF
>medium-sized|TRBJ2-7|.|TRBV28
ASSLQNPSSYEQY
>.|TRBJ2-7|.|TRBV30
AGDGLSYEQY
>.|TRBJ1-2|.|TRBV6-5
ASSYSAGNYGYT
>.|TRBJ2-1|.|TRBV2
ASSGSYFYNEQF
>.|TRBJ2-2|TRBD1|TRBV2
ASSAPGQARTGELF
>.|TRBJ1-6|.|TRBV28
ASSVRANNSPLH
>.|TRBJ2-7|.|TRBV7-9
ASSPPGQAYEQY
>once|TRBJ2-7|TRBD1|TRBV28
ASTRGSYEQY
>once|TRBJ1-5|.|TRBV9
ASSAGWSNQPQH
>.|TRBJ1-2|.|TRBV10-3
AISEGGQPTGNYGYT
>.|TRBJ1-5|TRBD1|TRBV29-1
SVGTGGEPQH
>.|TRBJ2-1|.|TRBV18
ASSPIVEYNEQF
>.|TRBJ1-5|.|TRBV28
ASSFTGSGQPQH
>.|TRBJ1-1|TRBD1|TRBV14
ASNPTGSPNTEAF
>once|TRBJ1-1|.|TRBV6-6
ASSPGQNTEAF
>.|TRBJ1-2|.|TRBV19
ASTGSRGYT
>.|TRBJ2-3|.|TRBV6-1
ASSDRDTQY
>.|TRBJ2-5|.|TRBV6-6
ASSYSEYQETQY
>.|TRBJ2-6|.|TRBV27
ASSLMWDSGANVLT
>.|TRBJ2-7|.|TRBV7-9
ASSFPRTYEQY
>medium-sized|TRBJ2-3|TRBD1|TRBV9
ASSDGGRTGGPSTDTQY
>.|TRBJ2-2|.|TRBV13
AINQGANTGELF
>.|TRBJ2-1|TRBD2|TRBV27
ASSWGGGDNEQF
>.|TRBJ2-1|.|TRBV7-6
ASSLDLKGIEQF
>.|TRBJ1-5|.|TRBV7-9
ASSPQGNNQPQH
>.|TRBJ2-1|.|TRBV6-1
ASSEMLDEQF
>.|TRBJ2-7|TRBD2|TRBV5-4
ASSFRLAGGPYPYEQY
>once|TRBJ2-1|.|TRBV5-1
ASSEGRRSSYNEQF
>.|TRBJ2-3|TRBD1|TRBV27
ASSFWDRGYYTQY
>.|TRBJ2-2|.|TRBV10-2
ASSDDLTTGELF
>.|TRBJ2-1|TRBD2|TRBV4-1
ASSQDSSGGLEYNEQF
>.|TRBJ1-3|.|TRBV6-1
ASSEGTIGASGNTIY
>.|TRBJ1-2|.|TRBV7-9
ASSLIAGNNHGYT